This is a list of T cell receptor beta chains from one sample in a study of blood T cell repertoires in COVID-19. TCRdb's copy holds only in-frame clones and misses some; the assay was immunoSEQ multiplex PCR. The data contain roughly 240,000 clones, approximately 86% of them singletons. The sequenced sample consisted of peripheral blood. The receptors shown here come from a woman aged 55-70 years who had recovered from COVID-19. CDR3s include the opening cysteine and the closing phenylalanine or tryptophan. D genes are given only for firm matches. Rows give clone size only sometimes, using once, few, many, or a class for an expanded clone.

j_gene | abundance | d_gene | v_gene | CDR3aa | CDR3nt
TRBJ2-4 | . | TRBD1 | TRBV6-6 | CASSQIFGQGGKNIQYF | TGTGCCAGCAGTCAAATTTTCGGACAGGGTGGCAAAAACATTCAGTACTTC
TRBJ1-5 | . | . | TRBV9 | CASSVIFHERGETGNQPQHF | TGTGCCAGCAGCGTAATTTTTCACGAAAGAGGAGAGACCGGCAATCAGCCCCAGCATTTT
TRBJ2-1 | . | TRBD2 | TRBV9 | CASSVAIVASGIYNEQFF | TGTGCCAGCAGCGTAGCTATCGTCGCTAGCGGGATATACAATGAGCAGTTCTTC
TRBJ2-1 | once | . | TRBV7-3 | CASSLYPAAGEQFF | TGTGCCAGCAGCCTTTATCCGGCCGCAGGGGAGCAGTTCTTC
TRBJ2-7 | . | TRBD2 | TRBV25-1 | CASSDRDYYEQYF | TGTGCCAGCAGTGACCGGGACTACTACGAGCAGTACTTC
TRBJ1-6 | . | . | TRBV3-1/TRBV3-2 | CASSPQVAGATGSPLHF | TGTGCCAGCAGCCCCCAAGTCGCAGGGGCTACTGGTTCACCCCTCCACTTT
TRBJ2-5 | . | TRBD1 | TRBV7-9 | CASLGQGIETQYF | TGTGCCAGCTTGGGACAGGGGATTGAGACCCAGTACTTC
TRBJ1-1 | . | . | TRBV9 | CASSVAPFDTEAFF | TGTGCCAGCAGCGTGGCCCCCTTTGACACTGAAGCTTTCTTT
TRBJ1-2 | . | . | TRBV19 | CASTLRGSYTF | TGTGCCAGTACCCTAAGGGGTAGCTACACCTTC
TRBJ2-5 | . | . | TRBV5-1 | CASSRTPQETQYF | TGCGCCAGCAGCCGGACACCCCAAGAGACCCAGTACTTC
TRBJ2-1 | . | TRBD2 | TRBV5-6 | CASSYRRGTNYNEQFF | TGTGCCAGCAGCTATCGGCGGGGGACCAATTACAATGAGCAGTTCTTC
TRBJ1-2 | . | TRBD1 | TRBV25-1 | CASSVIGRGRRSYTF | TGTGCCAGCAGTGTAATAGGCAGGGGGCGAAGGTCCTACACCTTC
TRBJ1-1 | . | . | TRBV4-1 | CASSQGGRVTTEAFF | TGCGCCAGCAGCCAAGGGGGGCGGGTGACGACTGAAGCTTTCTTT